The rows below give T cell receptor beta chains drawn from one sample of a study of post-analysis software for immune sequencing data. TCRdb processed the PCR reads anew with MiXCR; each CDR3 protein has one entry. This sample carries roughly 400,000 distinct CDR3 sequences, about 40% of them seen once, and the ten largest clones take 6% to 9%. The sequencing input was blood. The receptor source for this set is a girl aged 2 to 10 with multiple sclerosis. Both conserved end residues are trimmed from each CDR3. The D gene is left open where the match is weak.

cdr3_aa cdr3_length j_call d_call v_call
ATRGTGYEQY 10 TRBJ2-7 TRBD1 TRBV15
ASSSGRAGPPYEQY 14 TRBJ2-7 TRBD2 TRBV7-9
ASSAARDKTEQY 12 TRBJ2-5 NA TRBV4-2
ASSLTASAYGYT 12 TRBJ1-2 NA TRBV28
ASSRDTRPYNEKLF 14 TRBJ1-4 NA TRBV5-1
SVVLPRTENYGYT 13 TRBJ1-2 NA TRBV20-1
ASSQDGAGAGDTQY 14 TRBJ2-3 NA TRBV4-2
ASSVTDSSYNSPLH 14 TRBJ1-6 NA TRBV9
ASSQGTGVEQY 11 TRBJ2-7 TRBD1 TRBV3-1
ASRRGPGNEQF 11 TRBJ2-1 TRBD1 TRBV7-2
ASSGRSTGELF 11 TRBJ2-2 NA TRBV7-9
ATSGRLAGGRNEQF 14 TRBJ2-1 TRBD2 TRBV24-1
ATSRDLGPGYEQY 13 TRBJ2-7 NA TRBV15
ASSQEHISLVQY 12 TRBJ2-3 NA TRBV3-1
ASSYSIQFGAF 11 TRBJ1-1 NA TRBV6-2/TRBV6-3
AIRMTDNEQF 10 TRBJ2-1 NA TRBV10-3
ASSWPPSGAETQY 13 TRBJ2-5 NA TRBV7-2